These 4 T cell receptor beta chains share one sample of origin, sequenced in a study of CD8 T cells in Susac syndrome. When the RNA was reverse transcribed, random hexamers were used with an input of 0.5 to 1 ug. Using its own MiXCR run on the immunoSEQ multiplex PCR reads, TCRdb lists one record per CDR3 protein. The data hold just under 95,000 distinct CDR3 sequences, with around 94% observed a single time. Material for sequencing was CD4+ T cells from PBMCs. The source is a human donor with Susac syndrome.

This chain connects TRBV29-1 to TRBJ1-1, with a weak D call TRBD1 (5 bases). V was trimmed by 5 bases and J by 6 bases, leaving 10 bases between them. The CDR3 has 11 amino acids. Per germline, CDR1 SQVTM and CDR2 ANQGSEA. The CDR3 DNA reads TGCAGCGTTAGGGGCGAGGCTGAAGCTTTCTTT. As protein: CSVRGEAEAFF.

The gene calls are TRBV6-4 and TRBJ2-2, with TRBD2 identical over 11 bases. Germline CDR1 MRHNA, CDR2 SNTAGT. V lost 6 bases and J lost 7; bases outside the gene matches: 4. CDR3 length: 14 amino acids. The DNA of the CDR3 is TGTGCCAGCAGACTAGCGGGGGATCACGGGGAGCTGTTTTTT. Encoded protein: CASRLAGDHGELFF.

The chain links TRBV7-2 to TRBJ1-2; 7 nucleotides agree with TRBD1. Germline V gives CDR1 SGHTA, CDR2 FQGNSA. CDR3 size: 15 residues. With V trimmed by 2 bases and J by 0 bases, 3 bases remained unmatched. The CDR3 DNA is TGTGCCAGCAGCTTACAGGGGGAAACTAACTATGGCTACACCTTC. Protein: CASSLQGETNYGYTF.

Only a few counts were recorded for this clonotype. This rearrangement joins TRBV19 to TRBJ2-2, with 11 bases that match TRBD1. The germline CDR1 and CDR2 sequences are LNHDA and SQIVND (reference sequence). CDR3 length: 14 amino acids. J was trimmed by 3 bases and V by 8 bases; bases with no gene match: 2. The CDR3 region is CASRDRGDTGELFF. CDR3 nucleotide sequence: TGTGCCAGTCGGGACAGGGGGGACACCGGGGAGCTGTTTTTT.